A single sample gave rise to the 7 T cell receptor beta chains below, sequenced in a study of metastatic and nonmetastatic thyroid tumors. No patient received treatment before thyroid surgery. TCRdb re-called clones via MiXCR from the PCR reads. Among tens of thousands of clones listed, roughly a fifth were seen once. Specimen: blood. The source is a female donor with papillary thyroid cancer or a benign thyroid nodule (not recorded which). Some clones in this sample may be carry-over from other donors' samples.

The chain joins TRBV2 to TRBJ2-3; 14 nucleotides line up with TRBD2. The CDR3 extends over 16 amino acids. Germline CDR1 and CDR2: SNHLY and FYNNEI. V gave up 6 bases and J gave up 4 bases; unmatched junction bases: 6. CDR3 loop: CASSRRTSGGPDTQYF. CDR3 nucleotides: TGTGCCAGCAGCCGACGGACTAGCGGGGGGCCAGATACGCAGTATTTT.

This chain links TRBV6-2 or TRBV6-3 with TRBJ2-5; TRBD2 is a possible D gene (6 bases). The germline V gene has CDR1 MNHEY and CDR2 SVGEGT. The CDR3 has 15 amino acids. The V end was cut by 2 bases, the J end by 5 bases, with 15 bases between. CDR3 bases: TGTGCCAGCAGTTACCGAGGCGTGCTAGCGGAGACCCAGTACTTC. Its translation: CASSYRGVLAETQYF.

This clone has a count of ten or more. The chain has TRBV4-2 and TRBJ1-2; D unclear. The CDR3 extends over 16 amino acids. The germline V gene encodes CDR1 LGHNA and CDR2 YNFKEQ. V lost 3 bases and J lost 2, with 16 bases in between. The CDR3, as DNA: TGTGCCAGCAGCCACGGGCCGTCACGGCCGAACTATGGCTACACCTTC. Translated: CASSHGPSRPNYGYTF.

The table lists this clone with a count of one. The chain combines TRBV5-1 with TRBJ1-1, with D possibly being TRBD1 (5 bases). Trimming removed 4 bases at V and 1 base at J, with 17 bases between. The CDR3 length is 16 residues. Germline V CDR1 and CDR2: SGHRS, YFSETQ. For the CDR3, the DNA is TGCGCCAGCAGCCGGAACCCTGGGACGCCGAACACTGAAGCTTTCTTT. Translation: CASSRNPGTPNTEAFF.

This clone was seen more than once but under ten times. This chain links TRBV24-1 with TRBJ1-2; D is undetermined. Trimming stripped 5 bases from V and 6 bases from J, with 21 bases between. The CDR3 is made up of 16 amino acids. Germline V gene sequence: CDR1 KGHDR, CDR2 SFDVKD. The CDR3 nucleotides are TGTGCCACCAGTGCGTCGTGGGAGGAGCAGAGCCATGGCTACACCTTC. Its protein is CATSASWEEQSHGYTF.

The chain's CDR3 is CASSLDGTSSDEQYF. The CDR3 coding sequence is TGCGCCAGCAGCTTGGACGGGACCTCTAGTGACGAGCAGTACTTC. The genes are TRBV5-1 and TRBJ2-7, with D possibly being TRBD1 or TRBD2 (5 bases each). CDR1 SGHRS and CDR2 YFSETQ come from the germline V gene. The CDR3 is 15 residues long. The germline V and J ends were trimmed by 0 bases and 5 bases, with 15 bases remaining between them.

This clone was counted ten times or more. The V and J genes are TRBV29-1 and TRBJ2-4; D is perhaps TRBD1 (6 bases). Germline CDR1 and CDR2: SQVTM and ANQGSEA. This CDR3 spans 13 amino acids. Trimming cost V 3 bases and J 5 bases, with 11 bases left between them. The DNA for the CDR3 is TGCAGCGTTGACTCCGGGACACAAAACATTCAGTACTTC. Translating gives CSVDSGTQNIQYF.